This T cell receptor (beta chain) stems from a study of T-cell memory formation after mild COVID-19. The CDR3 runs 13 residues. Germline V gene lookup returns CDR1 SGDLS and CDR2 YYNGEE. The ends were cut back, 4 bases at V and 4 bases at J, with 11 bases in the middle. Amplification by 5'RACE using constant-segment primers produced TCR alpha and TCR beta cDNA libraries that carried sample barcodes and UMIs. TCRdb re-derived calls from the 5' RACE reads in MiXCR, one entry per CDR3 protein. This sample has approximately 500,000 distinct CDR3 sequences, with roughly 25% found just once. The sequence was obtained from an adult woman who had mild COVID-19 (a few samples of this study predate the infection). Cell type and time point are not known. The sample consisted of PBMCs or a T cell subset sorted from them (not recorded which). The V call is TRBV9, the J call TRBJ1-1; D ambiguous. As DNA, the CDR3 is TGTGCCAGCAGCTCCGGGATTGCCACTGAAGCTTTCTTT. It translates to CASSSGIATEAFF.